This passage covers 9 T cell receptor beta chains from one sample sequenced in a study of control samples from healthy donors and cancer patients. TCRdb keeps only in-frame clones here, not all; method: immunoSEQ multiplex PCR. In the table there are about 130,000 clones, 85% to 95% of which are singletons. Specimen: PBMCs. All receptors derive from a man between 45 and 60 years old with head and neck cancer.

The chain carries TRBV27 and TRBJ2-7; 11 bases agree with TRBD1. CDR1 and CDR2 (germline): MNHEY, SMNVEV (reference sequence). There are 17 residues in the CDR3. The V gene end was trimmed by 2 bases and the J gene end by 1 base; junction bases not matched to a gene: 7. The CDR3 reads CASSLSWGQGESYEQYF. CDR3 DNA sequence: TGTGCCAGCAGTTTAAGCTGGGGACAGGGGGAGTCCTACGAGCAGTACTTC.

The V and J genes are TRBV6-6 and TRBJ1-5, with 7 bases fitting TRBD1. This CDR3 contains 13 residues. The V gene's germline CDR1 is MNHNY and CDR2 SVGAGI (reference sequence). V was pared by 6 bases and J by 7 bases, with 6 bases of the junction left unmatched. The CDR3 bases are TGTGCCAGCAGCTGGGACAGCCGGCAGCCCCAGCATTTT. It translates to CASSWDSRQPQHF.

This clone appeared once. The rearrangement joins TRBV5-5 to TRBJ1-2; possible D gene TRBD1, 6 bases. CDR1 SGHKS and CDR2 YYEKEE come from the germline V gene (reference sequence). CDR3 size: 14 residues. V dropped 0 bases and J dropped 5 bases, with 11 bases sitting between them. In nucleotides, the CDR3 is TGTGCCAGCAGCTTGGGACAGGCGGGGTATGGCTACACCTTC. This encodes CASSLGQAGYGYTF.

The rearrangement uses TRBV30 and TRBJ1-2, with 7 bases that match TRBD1. After removal of 0 bases from V and 8 bases from J, the junction contained 6 bases not matched to a gene. Per germline, CDR1 GTSNPN and CDR2 SVGIG (reference sequence). There are 13 residues in the CDR3. In DNA, the CDR3 is TGTGCCTGGAGTGTAATAAGGGGGCAAGGCTACACCTTC. The encoded protein is CAWSVIRGQGYTF.

The J gene is TRBJ2-7, the V gene TRBV11-2; weak D call: TRBD1 (5 bases). The CDR3 sequence is 12 residues long. CDR1 is SGHAT and CDR2 is FQNNGV in the germline V gene. V gave up 5 bases and J gave up 4 bases, with 9 bases separating them. CDR3 coding DNA: TGTGCCAGCAGCGATCAGGGATACGAGCAGTACTTC. Translated, it gives CASSDQGYEQYF. Filled out from reference TRBV11-2 and TRBJ2-7, the complete variable domain reads EAGVAQSPRYKIIEKRQSVAFWCNPISGHATLYWYQQILGQGPKLLIQFQNNGVVDDSQLPKDRFSAERLKGVDSTLKIQPAKLEDSAVYLCASSDQGYEQYFGPGTRLTVT.

As DNA, the CDR3 is TGTGCCAGCAGCACCAGGGGACACTACGAGCAGTACTTC. Residues: CASSTRGHYEQYF. The chain has TRBV3-1 (or the pseudogene TRBV3-2) and TRBJ2-7, with D possibly TRBD1 on 6 matching bases. Germline CDR1 LGHDT, CDR2 YNNKEL (reference sequence). There are 13 residues in the CDR3. V shed 5 bases and J shed 3 bases, with 11 bases lying between them.

The J gene is TRBJ1-6, the V gene TRBV4-3; 7 nucleotides align to TRBD1. The ends lost 0 bases at V and 3 bases at J; junction bases unmatched: 5. Germline lookup yields CDR1 LGHNA and CDR2 YSLEER. The CDR3 consists of 17 residues. DNA of the CDR3: TGCGCCAGCAGCCAAGACCCACAGGGGCTCTATAATTCACCCCTCCACTTT. Protein sequence: CASSQDPQGLYNSPLHF.

The chain carries TRBV7-6 and TRBJ2-2; 7 nucleotides agree with TRBD2. V gave up 5 bases and J gave up 1 base; unmatched junction bases: 10. The CDR3 sequence is 17 residues long. Germline loops: CDR1 SGHVS, CDR2 FNYEAQ. CDR3: CASSRQSGELNTGELFF. In DNA, the CDR3 is TGTGCCAGCAGCCGCCAGAGCGGGGAATTGAACACCGGGGAGCTGTTTTTT. The complete variable domain, with remaining parts taken from reference TRBV7-6 and TRBJ2-2, reads GAGVSQSPRYKVTKRGQDVALRCDPISGHVSLYWYRQALGQGPEFLTYFNYEAQQDKSGLPNDRFSAERPEGSISTLTIQRTEQRDSAMYRCASSRQSGELNTGELFFGEGSRLTVL.

This chain connects TRBV5-4 to TRBJ1-2, with D unclear. Between the trimmed V and J ends, which lost 1 base and 5 bases, there was a span of 6 bases. In germline, CDR1 is SGHNT, CDR2 YYREEE (reference sequence). The CDR3 extends over 12 amino acids. The CDR3 is CASSLMSYGYTF. DNA of the CDR3: TGTGCCAGCAGCTTGATGTCATATGGCTACACCTTC.